This entry is about one TCR beta chain. Its specificity is unknown. The sample originates from a study of T cell responses to AZD1222 COVID-19 vaccine. General study results and limits: The sample set comprised mostly white British donors with more females, and clonal diversity was possibly underestimated.

Profiling relied on immunoSEQ multiplex PCR, and the TCRdb table lists in-frame clones only, not all of them. The profile shows some 180,000 clones, 87% of them singletons. CDR1 and CDR2 (germline): SGHDT, YYEEEE. This CDR3 has 16 residues. With 0 bases clipped from V and 6 bases from J, the junction kept 6 bases outside the gene matches. The sample was peripheral blood, taken 28 days after the second AZD1222 dose. J is TRBJ2-2 and V is TRBV5-6, with 9 bases lining up with TRBD1. This receptor was obtained from an adult who received the AZD1222 COVID-19 vaccine. This CDR3 is CASSLVGRQGAGELFF. The CDR3 DNA is TGTGCCAGCAGCTTGGTTGGTAGACAGGGGGCCGGGGAGCTGTTTTTT.